This section outlines one TCR beta chain sequence together with its context. What it recognizes is unknown. After removal of 1 base from V and 2 bases from J, the junction contained 3 bases not matched to a gene. The CDR3 has 15 residues. CDR1 is SGHVS, CDR2 FNYEAQ, per germline. Here immunoSEQ multiplex PCR was the method, and the copy in TCRdb shows in-frame clones only, minus some. This table has 150,000 to 200,000 clones, more than 85% appearing once. The data were obtained in a study of T cell responses to AZD1222 COVID-19 vaccine. Study background: The study pooled second doses at about 4 or about 12 weeks.

Study-wide results and caveats: It should be noted that donors were predominantly white British and more often female, and clonal diversity was possibly underestimated. The repertoires were collected only after the peak T cell response.

The source was peripheral blood, collected on day 0 of AZD1222 vaccination. The sequence came from an adult in good health. This chain connects TRBV7-6 to TRBJ2-3; 7 bases agree with TRBD2. The DNA of the CDR3 is TGTGCCAGCAGCTTAGTAGCGGGTAACACAGATACGCAGTATTTT. Its protein is CASSLVAGNTDTQYF. The whole variable domain, filled in from reference TRBV7-6 and TRBJ2-3, reads GAGVSQSPRYKVTKRGQDVALRCDPISGHVSLYWYRQALGQGPEFLTYFNYEAQQDKSGLPNDRFSAERPEGSISTLTIQRTEQRDSAMYRCASSLVAGNTDTQYFGPGTRLTVL.